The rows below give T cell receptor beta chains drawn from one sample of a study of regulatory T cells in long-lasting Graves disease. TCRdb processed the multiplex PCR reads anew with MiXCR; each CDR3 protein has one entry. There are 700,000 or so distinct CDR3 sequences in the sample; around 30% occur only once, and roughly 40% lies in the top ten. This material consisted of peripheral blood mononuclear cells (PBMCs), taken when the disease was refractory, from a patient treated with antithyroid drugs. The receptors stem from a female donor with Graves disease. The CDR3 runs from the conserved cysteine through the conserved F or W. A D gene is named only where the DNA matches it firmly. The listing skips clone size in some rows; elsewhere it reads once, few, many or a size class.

CDR3 protein: CASSRVNVGAGELFF
CDR3 DNA: TGTGCCAGCTCACGAGTAAACGTTGGGGCCGGGGAGCTGTTTTTT
V gene: TRBV18
CDR3 length: 15
J gene: TRBJ2-2
clone size: few
D gene: NA

CDR3 protein: CSARLFDRGNTEAFF
CDR3 DNA: TGCAGTGCTAGACTCTTTGACAGGGGGAACACTGAAGCTTTCTTT
V gene: TRBV20-1
CDR3 length: 15
J gene: TRBJ1-1
clone size: few
D gene: TRBD1

CDR3 protein: CAWGGLRATGELFF
CDR3 DNA: TGTGCCTGGGGCGGATTACGGGCCACCGGGGAGCTGTTTTTT
V gene: TRBV30
CDR3 length: 14
J gene: TRBJ2-2
clone size: NA
D gene: NA

CDR3 protein: CASSYQRTGGEKLFF
CDR3 DNA: TGTGCCAGCAGTTACCAGAGGACAGGGGGCGAAAAACTGTTTTTT
V gene: TRBV6-5
CDR3 length: 15
J gene: TRBJ1-4
clone size: few
D gene: TRBD1

CDR3 protein: CASSVGGSGGPGQNTEAFF
CDR3 DNA: TGTGCCAGCAGCGTAGGCGGAAGTGGGGGTCCTGGACAGAACACTGAAGCTTTCTTT
V gene: TRBV9
CDR3 length: 19
J gene: TRBJ1-1
clone size: NA
D gene: NA

CDR3 protein: CASSEQGTSDYSYTF
CDR3 DNA: TGTGCCAGCAGCGAACAGGGAACCAGCGACTATAGCTACACCTTC
V gene: TRBV2
CDR3 length: 15
J gene: TRBJ1-2
clone size: NA
D gene: NA

CDR3 protein: CASSNAQGVKAFF
CDR3 DNA: TGTGCCAGCAGCAACGCACAGGGGGTTAAAGCTTTCTTT
V gene: TRBV7-9
CDR3 length: 13
J gene: TRBJ1-1
clone size: NA
D gene: TRBD1

CDR3 protein: CASRADLGYEQYF
CDR3 DNA: TGTGCCAGCAGAGCGGATTTGGGCTACGAGCAGTACTTC
V gene: TRBV19
CDR3 length: 13
J gene: TRBJ2-7
clone size: NA
D gene: NA

CDR3 protein: CAWSETPEDYGYTF
CDR3 DNA: TGTGCCTGGAGTGAGACTCCGGAGGACTATGGCTACACCTTC
V gene: TRBV30
CDR3 length: 14
J gene: TRBJ1-2
clone size: NA
D gene: NA

CDR3 protein: CSVVKPSRYEQYF
CDR3 DNA: TGCAGCGTTGTAAAGCCCAGCCGATACGAGCAGTACTTC
V gene: TRBV29-1
CDR3 length: 13
J gene: TRBJ2-7
clone size: few
D gene: NA

CDR3 protein: CASSYSVTGTSNYGYTF
CDR3 DNA: TGTGCCAGCAGTTACTCAGTGACAGGGACCTCTAACTATGGCTACACCTTC
V gene: TRBV6-5
CDR3 length: 17
J gene: TRBJ1-2
clone size: few
D gene: TRBD1